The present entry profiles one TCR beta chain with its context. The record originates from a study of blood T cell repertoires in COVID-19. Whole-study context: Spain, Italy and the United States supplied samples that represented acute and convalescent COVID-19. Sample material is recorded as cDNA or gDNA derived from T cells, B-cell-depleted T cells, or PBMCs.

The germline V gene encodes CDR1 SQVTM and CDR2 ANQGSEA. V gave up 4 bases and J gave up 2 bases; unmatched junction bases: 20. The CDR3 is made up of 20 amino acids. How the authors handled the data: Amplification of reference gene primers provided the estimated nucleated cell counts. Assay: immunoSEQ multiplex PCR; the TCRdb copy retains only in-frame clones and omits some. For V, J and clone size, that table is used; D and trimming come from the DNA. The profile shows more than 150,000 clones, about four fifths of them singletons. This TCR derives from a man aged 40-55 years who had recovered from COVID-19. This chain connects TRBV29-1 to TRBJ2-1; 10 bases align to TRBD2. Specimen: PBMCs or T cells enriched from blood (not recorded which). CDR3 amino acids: CSVASAASASGSPTYNEQFF. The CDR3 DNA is TGCAGCGTTGCTTCGGCTGCTTCGGCTAGCGGGAGTCCTACCTACAATGAGCAGTTCTTC.